This TCR beta chain was retrieved from a study of cytomegalovirus exposure and HLA in healthy donors. Study at large: Across under 450 genotyped donors, over 70% landed in the Caucasian-associated ancestry cluster.

PCR used 60 Vbeta primers and 13 Jbeta primers. Data came from immunoSEQ multiplex PCR; TCRdb stores just in-frame clones and leaves some out. The repertoire includes approximately 110,000 clones, about 78% of them detected once, and just over 8% sits in the top ten. This clone was detected a few times. The sequence came from a woman between 40 and 55 years old in good health and CMV-seropositive. The specimen sequenced was PBMCs.

Here the CDR3 reads CASSLPSSGGNYEQYF. The CDR3 DNA reads TGTGCCAGCAGCTTGCCGTCTAGCGGGGGGAACTACGAGCAGTACTTC. The chain recombines TRBV5-4 with TRBJ2-7; 11 bases match TRBD2. Germline CDR1 and CDR2: SGHNT and YYREEE (reference sequence). V dropped 1 base and J dropped 3; count of bases not matched to a gene: 6. This CDR3 has 16 amino acids.